This T cell receptor (beta chain) stems from a study of identifying expanded T cells in peripheral blood. Overall study results and limits: Roughly two-week clone count variance significantly increased as total template count grew.

Regarding this clone: Its antigen is unknown.

Germline V gene lookup returns CDR1 SGHDN and CDR2 FVKESK. Trimming cost V 3 bases and J 0 bases, with 13 bases left between them. The length of the CDR3 is 16 residues. Only in-frame clones appear in the TCRdb table, and some are missing; sequencing was by immunoSEQ multiplex PCR. The table includes some 130,000 clones, 86% detected once. No infections or other immune events were documented during collection. Sequenced: blood. The J gene is TRBJ2-3, the V gene TRBV14; TRBD1 might be the D (6 bases). This receptor was taken from a person between 18 and 75 years old in good health. This CDR3 is CASSHRRTASTDTQYF. As DNA, the CDR3 is TGTGCCAGCAGCCATCGCAGGACAGCTAGCACAGATACGCAGTATTTT.